Included here is one TCR beta chain sequence, with context. What it binds is unknown. Other DNA sequences in this specimen translate into the identical CDR3. The V end lost 4 bases, the J end lost 6 bases, and 17 bases lay between the germline ends. The CDR3 totals 14 residues. Germline CDR1 reads SGHRS; CDR2 reads YFSETQ. Across several immunoSEQ plates, the genomic DNA of each subset was split evenly. The assay was immunoSEQ multiplex PCR, and TCRdb's table has in-frame clones only and misses some. This sample has about 1.5 million clones, with 95% to 99% found just once. This record comes from a study of shared clonotypes between healthy human individuals. Background on the study: Two women and a few men aged 18 to 49 served as donors. Study results and limitations: Measured sharing among donors was expected to vary with sequencing depth.

All donors were healthy HIV-negative adults lacking recent acute infections or vaccinations. This TCR came from a man aged 30-40 years in good health. The specimen was naive CD4+ T cells sorted from blood. The subset denotes: CD45RA+ positively selected. This chain uses TRBV5-1 with TRBJ2-7, with D perhaps matching TRBD2 (5 bases). The CDR3 DNA sequence: TGCGCCAGCAGCCAAGGTAGGGTCAGCGGCGAGCAGTACTTC. Its protein is CASSQGRVSGEQYF.